This section outlines one TCR beta chain sequence together with its context. This specimen belongs to a study of blood T cell repertoires in COVID-19. Overall study context: Sites in the United States, Italy and Spain provided acute and convalescent COVID-19 samples. The cDNA or gDNA used as material had been derived from T cells, B-cell-depleted T cells, or PBMCs.

Germline CDR1 and CDR2: LGHNT and FRNRAP. The CDR3 totals 16 residues. With V trimmed by 0 bases and J by 5 bases, 6 bases remained unmatched. How the authors handled the data: The authors estimated nucleated cell counts from reference gene primer amplification. TCRdb's copy holds only in-frame clones and misses some; the assay was immunoSEQ multiplex PCR. Clonal size and the V and J genes are those of that table, whereas D and trimming came from the DNA. The data contain about 130,000 clones, roughly 91% of them singletons. The genes are TRBV12-5 and TRBJ2-1; 8 bases agree with TRBD2. Sequencing input: peripheral blood. The sequence came from a man over 45 with active or convalescent COVID-19. CDR3 in DNA: TGTGCTAGTGGTTTGGTCCGGGAGGGCCGGGACAATGAGCAGTTCTTC. Translation gives CASGLVREGRDNEQFF.